Listed here are 5 T cell receptor beta chains from one sample, sequenced in a study of shared clonotypes between healthy human individuals. Assay: immunoSEQ multiplex PCR; the TCRdb copy retains only in-frame clones and omits some. The sample has about 2.2 million clones, just over 90% seen once. CD8 cells classed as naive were CD45RO-negative and positively selected for CCR7, excluding terminally differentiated effector memory CD45RA+ cells. Specimen: naive CD8+ T cells from PBMCs. These receptors all come from a man younger than 35 in good health. Some clones in this sample may be carry-over from other donors' samples.

The CDR3 reads CASSSRTGGIYEGQYF. The CDR3 nucleotides read TGTGCCAGCAGCTCCAGGACAGGGGGTATCTACGAAGGGCAGTACTTC. J is TRBJ2-7 and V is TRBV7-9; 10 positions agree with TRBD1. V shed 4 bases and J 9 bases; nucleotides not matched to a gene: 15. CDR3 length equals 16 residues. CDR1 and CDR2 from the germline V gene are SEHNR and FQNEAQ (reference sequence).

This rearrangement joins TRBV7-6 to TRBJ2-7; D is perhaps TRBD1 (6 bases). Germline V gene data show CDR1 as SGHVS and CDR2 as FNYEAQ. The ends were cut back, 5 bases at V and 0 bases at J, with 14 bases in the middle. This CDR3 region has 15 residues. As DNA, the CDR3 is TGTGCCAGCAGCACCCCGACAGGAGGCTCCTACGAGCAGTACTTC. Translating gives CASSTPTGGSYEQYF.

The V gene is TRBV2, the J gene TRBJ2-1; 8 nucleotides match TRBD1. This CDR3 is 13 amino acids long. Germline V CDR1 and CDR2: SNHLY, FYNNEI. V trimming: 8 bases; J trimming: 7 bases; junction bases outside the gene matches: 7. CDR3 region: CASPRTGRNEQFF. The CDR3, as DNA: TGTGCCAGCCCCCGGACAGGGAGGAATGAGCAGTTCTTC.

The chain employs TRBV6-5 and TRBJ2-7, with D maybe TRBD1 (5 bases). V was pared by 5 bases and J by 0 bases, with 11 bases between. This CDR3 comprises 14 residues. Looked up from germline, CDR1 is MNHEY and CDR2 is SVGAGI. CDR3 nucleotide sequence: TGTGCCAGCAGTCAACAGGAAGACTCCTACGAGCAGTACTTC. This sequence encodes CASSQQEDSYEQYF.

This chain uses TRBV6-1 with TRBJ2-3, with TRBD1 matching 7 bases. The V segment lost 4 bases and the J segment 4 bases; nucleotides outside the gene matches: 5. The CDR3 length is 14 residues. In germline, CDR1 is MNHNS, CDR2 SASEGT. The CDR3 region is CASSVRQGPDTQYF. Here the CDR3 DNA reads TGTGCCAGCAGTGTAAGACAGGGCCCAGATACGCAGTATTTT.